This entry features one T cell receptor (beta chain) sequence. Its antigen is still unknown. Base qualities are missing; no much larger clone stands one base away. The data stem from a study of control samples from healthy donors and cancer patients (dated by TCRdb to about 2020). Trimming accounts for 7 bases at V and 5 bases at J, while the number of junction bases matched to no gene is 8. Its CDR3 holds 14 amino acids, cysteine through phenylalanine. The CDR3 DNA has 42 bases and is translated from base 1. In the germline V gene, CDR1 corresponds to MGHDK and CDR2 to SYGVNS. Library preparation employed the immunoSEQ multiplex PCR assay. TCRdb holds this immuneACCESS table with in-frame rearrangements only. Some clones are missing; in checked studies, unresolved V genes explain under half, and the rest has no known cause. Counted in this sample were approximately 49,000 clones; approximately 89% of them appeared once. Around 1.4% of the sample comes from the top ten.

The sequenced sample consisted of PBMCs. This sequence uses TRBV25-1 and TRBJ2-1; the junction holds 7 bases that match TRBD2. The sequence came from a man aged 40-49 years with colorectal cancer. CDR3 protein: CASTLAARNNEQFF. The nucleotide sequence is given as TGTGCCAGCACGCTAGCGGCCAGAAACAATGAGCAGTTCTTC.